These T cell receptor beta chains were read from a single sample in a study of T-cell memory formation after mild COVID-19. Via MiXCR, TCRdb re-called the 5' RACE reads, giving one row per CDR3 protein. In the table there are 450,000 or so distinct CDR3 sequences, 25% of which are singletons. Sequenced input: PBMCs or a T cell subset sorted from them (not recorded which). These receptors all stem from an adult woman who had mild COVID-19 (a few samples of this study predate the infection). Cell type and time point are not known. Both conserved end residues are part of each CDR3. D genes are given only for firm matches. Rows may omit the clone size; those that give it use once, few, many or a size class.

J: TRBJ2-7; size: -; D: -; V: TRBV14; DNA: TGTGCCAGCAGCCAGGCATTATTCCAGCAGTACTTC; CDR3: CASSQALFQQYF
J: TRBJ2-1; size: -; D: -; V: TRBV11-3; DNA: TGTGCCAGCAGCCTGTCCCGCGGGATGTACAATGAGCAGTTCTTC; CDR3: CASSLSRGMYNEQFF
J: TRBJ1-2; size: -; D: -; V: TRBV29-1; DNA: TGCAGCGTTGAAGAGGGTCTGAGCTATGGCTACACCTTC; CDR3: CSVEEGLSYGYTF
J: TRBJ2-7; size: -; D: TRBD2; V: TRBV7-8; DNA: TGTGCCAGCAGTTTCCGGGGGGTGGTAAACGAGCAGTACTTC; CDR3: CASSFRGVVNEQYF
J: TRBJ2-1; size: -; D: -; V: TRBV24-1; DNA: TGTGCCACCAGCGCCGAAAGGGGCTACTCCTACAATGAGCAGTTCTTC; CDR3: CATSAERGYSYNEQFF
J: TRBJ2-5; size: few; D: -; V: TRBV2; DNA: TGTGCCAGCAGTGAAGAGACTCAGGGACCGACCCAGTACTTC; CDR3: CASSEETQGPTQYF
J: TRBJ2-7; size: -; D: TRBD2; V: TRBV19; DNA: TGTGCCAGTAGGGAAGCGGGAGTCCCCGAGCAGTACTTC; CDR3: CASREAGVPEQYF
J: TRBJ1-1; size: -; D: -; V: TRBV20-1; DNA: TGCAGTGCTAGAGGTCCGGACACTGAAGCTTTCTTT; CDR3: CSARGPDTEAFF
J: TRBJ2-5; size: few; D: -; V: TRBV5-6; DNA: TGTGCCAGCAGCTTGGGACAGTTCGAGGAAACCCAGTACTTC; CDR3: CASSLGQFEETQYF
J: TRBJ1-1; size: -; D: -; V: TRBV6-1; DNA: TGTGCCAGCAGTGTACAGCTTACGAACACTGAAGCTTTCTTT; CDR3: CASSVQLTNTEAFF
J: TRBJ2-5; size: few; D: -; V: TRBV6-6; DNA: TGTGCCAGCAGTTCTAGCGCCCTGGGGCGAGAGACCCAGTACTTC; CDR3: CASSSSALGRETQYF
J: TRBJ1-6; size: -; D: TRBD1; V: TRBV5-6; DNA: TGTGCCAGCACCCCACGCAGGGACAGGGATTTTTCACCCCTCCACTTT; CDR3: CASTPRRDRDFSPLHF